This TCR beta chain is drawn from a study of OX40 agonist ivuxolimab in advanced cancers. Turning to the study itself: Every 2 weeks, patients received ivuxolimab intravenously, dosed at 0.01 to 10 mg/kg. Antecedent anti-PD-1, anti-PD-L1 or anti-CTLA-4 therapy was permissible, with around 40% having received some. Partial responses, seen in three patients, involved one hepatocellular carcinoma and two cutaneous melanomas. General study findings and limits: Averaged across samples, CD8+ T cells carried more expanded clones than CD4+ did.

Of note for this clone: The target antigen is unknown.

Here immunoSEQ multiplex PCR was the method, and the copy in TCRdb shows in-frame clones only, minus some. The sample includes about 50,000 clones, 85% to 90% seen only once; the top ten take about 0.77%. Germline V gives CDR1 SQVTM, CDR2 ANQGSEA. Trimming took 6 bases from V and 7 from J; bases not matched to a gene: 7. CDR3 length: 12 amino acids. The sequence came from an adult with an advanced solid tumor such as melanoma, head and neck, liver or kidney cancer. The V and J genes are TRBV29-1 and TRBJ1-2, with 8 positions matching TRBD1. The input for sequencing was CD4+ or CD8+ T cells sorted from blood, taken in a trial of the OX40 agonist ivuxolimab. The CDR3 DNA follows: TGCAGCGTCGGACAGGGAGAAAGTGGCTACACCTTC. This sequence encodes CSVGQGESGYTF.